The 11 T cell receptor beta chains listed next were all sequenced from one sample in a study of monozygotic twins with inflammatory bowel disease (dated by TCRdb to the late 2010s). Library creation used 5' RACE. Reads for this sample came from an Illumina HiSeq 2500. One entry per CDR3 protein sequence results from the TCRdb reprocessing of the reads, with DNA left out. The table for this sample lists 40,000 to 45,000 distinct CDR3 sequences. In total, the top ten clones hold 5.3% of the sample. The sequenced material came from blood. These receptors all stem from a human donor with ulcerative colitis or Crohn's disease, or a healthy co-twin of an affected twin (not recorded which).

CDR3 sequence reads: CASCWKGTINTEAFF. The chain couples TRBV28 to TRBJ1-1; the TRBD1 assignment by TCRdb is unverifiable without DNA. The CDR3 is 15 residues long. The V gene's germline CDR1 is MDHEN and CDR2 SYDVKM.

The chain is built from TRBV5-1 and TRBJ2-1. Germline-derived CDR1 and CDR2 are SGHRS and YFSETQ. This CDR3 region has 12 residues. The CDR3 sequence is CASSRGVNEQFF.

V is TRBV24-1 and J is TRBJ2-5; TCRdb's D gene call, TRBD1, goes unchecked for lack of DNA. Germline assignment: CDR1 KGHDR and CDR2 SFDVKD. This CDR3 region has 14 residues. This chain's CDR3 is CATSASGGQETQYF.

The V and J genes are TRBV24-1 and TRBJ2-6. This CDR3 region has 14 residues. The germline V gene has CDR1 KGHDR and CDR2 SFDVKD. CDR3 in amino acids: CATRDTSGANVLTF.

This chain links TRBV3-1 with TRBJ1-2; TCRdb picks TRBD1, but there is no DNA to check that call. The CDR3 is 13 amino acids. CDR1 LGHDT and CDR2 YNNKEL come from the germline V gene (reference sequence). The CDR3 protein is CASGGQGGNGYTF.

The rearrangement joins TRBV24-1 to TRBJ2-2; TCRdb designates TRBD1, a call that cannot be tested without DNA. Germline lookup yields CDR1 KGHDR and CDR2 SFDVKD. The CDR3 loop spans 15 amino acids. The CDR3 is CATGQHRGGTGELFF.

The V gene is TRBV4-2, the J gene TRBJ2-5; no DNA is available, so the TRBD2 call from TCRdb remains unchecked. This CDR3 spans 17 amino acids. Germline CDR1 LGHNA, CDR2 YNFKEQ. The CDR3 reads CASSQDPQGEEGETQYF.

The gene calls are TRBV20-1 and TRBJ2-3; the TRBD2 assignment by TCRdb is unverifiable without DNA. Germline CDR1 is DFQATT and CDR2 is SNEGSKA (reference sequence). There are 13 residues in the CDR3. The CDR3 region is CSPGRSAADTQYF.

The genes are TRBV20-1 and TRBJ2-3. The CDR3 is made up of 14 amino acids. CDR1 is DFQATT, CDR2 SNEGSKA, per germline (reference sequence). This chain's CDR3 is CSARDSGYPDTQYF.

This rearrangement joins TRBV12-3 or TRBV12-4 to TRBJ2-7; the D gene TCRdb calls, TRBD1, cannot be checked with no DNA. The CDR3 consists of 16 residues. The CDR3 is CASSFRGAFQSYEQYF.

V is TRBV11-3 and J is TRBJ2-2. The V gene's germline CDR1 is SGHNT and CDR2 YENEEA. The CDR3 length is 13 residues. CDR3 residues: CASSLTSWGELFF. Looking up the rest from reference TRBV11-3 and TRBJ2-2 gives the full variable domain: EAGVVQSPRYKIIEKKQPVAFWCNPISGHNTLYWYLQNLGQGPELLIRYENEEAVDDSQLPKDRFSAERLKGVDSTLKIQPAELGDSAVYLCASSLTSWGELFFGEGSRLTVL.